The following is a T cell receptor (beta chain) sequence with its context. What it recognizes is unknown. V was trimmed by 11 bases and J by 1 base, leaving 17 bases between them. Germline lookup yields CDR1 SEHNR and CDR2 FQNEAQ (reference sequence). The CDR3 totals 15 residues. Preparation of TCR beta libraries was done by quantitative 5'-RACE with molecular barcodes. Via MiXCR, TCRdb re-called the 5' RACE reads, giving one row per CDR3 protein. Of a few hundred thousand distinct CDR3 sequences listed, 9.5% to 12% are singletons. This sample was included in a study of CD8 T cells in ankylosing spondylitis. Study results and caveats: In reactive arthritis synovial fluid and blood, some motif variants had been reported before.

What was sequenced was blood, either unsorted or a sorted T cell fraction (not recorded which). The clonotype originates from a male donor with ankylosing spondylitis or in good health (not recorded which). The chain joins TRBV7-9 to TRBJ2-2; D not resolved. The CDR3 DNA is TGTGCCTCCCTAGAGTCCTGTATGAACACCGGGGAGCTGTTTTTT. Translation gives CASLESCMNTGELFF.